The rows below give T cell receptor beta chains drawn from one sample of a study of T-cell reconstitution after alpha-beta-depleted transplantation in children. TCRdb recomputed calls from the PCR reads with MiXCR, one row per CDR3 protein. Among over 150,000 distinct CDR3 sequences listed, around 10% were seen once. The sequencing used PBMCs, collected before TCRalphabeta/CD19-depleted stem cell transplant. These TCRs come from a boy aged 2 to 9 with acute myeloid leukemia, due to receive a stem cell transplant. The CDR3 runs from the conserved cysteine through the conserved F or W. The order of the fields is clone size, CDR3 length, J gene, D gene, V gene, CDR3 protein, CDR3 DNA. A D gene is named only where the DNA matches it firmly. Size is omitted from some rows. Given values are once, few, many or a class for expanded clones.

>many|14|TRBJ1-1|TRBD1|TRBV5-5
CASTLQGDDTEAFF
TGTGCCAGCACGTTACAGGGGGACGACACTGAAGCTTTCTTT
>many|13|TRBJ2-2|.|TRBV7-9
CASSLENAGELFF
TGTGCCAGCAGCTTAGAAAATGCCGGGGAGCTGTTTTTT
>many|15|TRBJ2-1|TRBD2|TRBV6-1
CASSEASGSSGEQFF
TGTGCCAGCAGTGAGGCTAGCGGGAGTAGCGGTGAGCAGTTCTTC
>many|14|TRBJ2-2|.|TRBV12-3/TRBV12-4
CASSRTRGAGELFF
TGTGCCAGCAGCCGAACCAGGGGCGCCGGGGAGCTGTTTTTT
>.|14|TRBJ1-2|.|TRBV5-1
CASSLESVNYGYTF
TGCGCCAGCAGCTTGGAGAGCGTGAACTATGGCTACACCTTC
>many|15|TRBJ2-3|.|TRBV7-2
CASSSLAGLADTQYF
TGTGCCAGCAGCTCCCTCGCGGGACTTGCAGATACGCAGTATTTT
>many|20|TRBJ2-5|.|TRBV21-1
CASSKPPWGGDGGDQETQYF
TGTGCCAGCAGCAAACCCCCGTGGGGTGGGGATGGAGGTGACCAAGAGACCCAGTACTTC
>many|11|TRBJ2-1|.|TRBV2
CASSVQKEQFF
TGTGCCAGCTCCGTCCAAAAGGAGCAGTTCTTC
>few|16|TRBJ2-1|.|TRBV5-1
CASSSSQGGGGNEQFF
TGCGCCAGCAGCTCCTCTCAGGGGGGGGGCGGGAATGAGCAGTTCTTC
>many|16|TRBJ2-1|TRBD2|TRBV28
CASSLGGTSSYNEQFF
TGTGCCAGCAGTTTAGGTGGGACTAGCAGCTACAATGAGCAGTTCTTC
>.|15|TRBJ2-7|.|TRBV12-3/TRBV12-4
CASSLFGPASYEQYF
TGTGCCAGCAGTTTATTCGGACCGGCCTCCTACGAGCAGTACTTC
>many|16|TRBJ2-1|TRBD1|TRBV5-6
CASSRTGQGRYNEQFF
TGTGCCAGCAGCAGAACCGGACAGGGGCGATACAATGAGCAGTTCTTC
>many|14|TRBJ1-5|.|TRBV30
CAWSGVSGHQPQHF
TGTGCCTGGAGTGGGGTGTCTGGACATCAGCCCCAGCATTTT
>.|13|TRBJ2-7|.|TRBV30
CAGGILVPNEQYF
TGTGCTGGGGGAATACTCGTCCCTAACGAGCAGTACTTC
>many|14|TRBJ2-1|.|TRBV5-6
CASLNVPQGNEQFF
TGTGCCAGCTTAAACGTCCCTCAGGGGAATGAGCAGTTCTTC
>many|11|TRBJ2-2|.|TRBV9
CASSVGGELFF
TGTGCCAGCAGCGTGGGCGGGGAGCTGTTTTTT
>many|13|TRBJ1-1|.|TRBV5-1
CASSWRANTEAFF
TGCGCCAGCAGCTGGCGGGCGAACACTGAAGCTTTCTTT
>.|17|TRBJ1-5|.|TRBV7-8
CASSLAAGGSSNQPQHF
TGTGCCAGCAGCTTAGCAGCGGGGGGTTCTAGCAATCAGCCCCAGCATTTT
>many|13|TRBJ1-5|TRBD1|TRBV29-1
CSATGGSNQPQHF
TGCAGCGCGACAGGGGGCAGCAATCAGCCCCAGCATTTT
>many|11|TRBJ2-1|.|TRBV29-1
CSASLRSEQFF
TGCAGCGCCTCACTTCGTTCTGAGCAGTTCTTC
>many|14|TRBJ1-3|TRBD1|TRBV5-1
CASSRDRTLNTIYF
TGCGCCAGCAGCCGGGACAGGACCCTAAACACCATATATTTT
>few|12|TRBJ2-2|.|TRBV25-1
CASGDGSGELFF
TGTGCCAGCGGGGACGGGTCCGGGGAGCTGTTTTTT
>many|16|TRBJ2-3|TRBD2|TRBV27
CASNPLALAGSDTQYF
TGTGCCAGCAACCCCCTTGCCCTAGCGGGGTCAGATACGCAGTATTTT
>many|16|TRBJ2-1|.|TRBV20-1
CSARDLRGANYNEQFF
TGCAGTGCTAGAGATCTTCGGGGGGCCAACTACAATGAGCAGTTCTTC
>many|14|TRBJ1-5|TRBD1|TRBV5-8
CASSWTGSNQPQHF
TGTGCCAGCAGCTGGACAGGGAGCAATCAGCCCCAGCATTTT
>many|14|TRBJ2-2|.|TRBV6-1
CASSLGGRAWELFF
TGTGCCAGCAGCCTTGGGGGAAGAGCCTGGGAGCTGTTTTTT
>few|15|TRBJ2-3|.|TRBV7-9
CASSLMDIGTDTQYF
TGTGCCAGCAGCTTAATGGACATCGGCACAGATACGCAGTATTTT
>many|16|TRBJ2-4|.|TRBV4-2
CASSQDILAALDIQYF
TGTGCCAGCAGCCAAGATATCCTAGCAGCCTTAGACATTCAGTACTTC
>many|15|TRBJ2-3|TRBD2|TRBV12-3/TRBV12-4
CASSTTSPAPDTQYF
TGTGCCAGCAGTACGACTAGCCCAGCTCCAGATACGCAGTATTTT
>many|15|TRBJ1-5|.|TRBV28
CASIAARGWFQPQHF
TGTGCCAGCATTGCGGCCCGGGGCTGGTTTCAGCCCCAGCATTTT
>many|15|TRBJ1-6|.|TRBV5-5
CASSLWDTTNSPLHF
TGTGCCAGCAGCTTGTGGGACACTACTAATTCACCCCTCCACTTT
>.|15|TRBJ1-6|.|TRBV6-1
CASSAQLGYNSPLHF
TGTGCCAGCAGTGCCCAACTGGGCTATAATTCACCCCTCCACTTT
>many|13|TRBJ2-1|.|TRBV5-1
CASSPGLYNEQFF
TGCGCCAGCAGCCCGGGACTTTACAATGAGCAGTTCTTC
>many|15|TRBJ2-7|.|TRBV28
CASNTGLYSLYEQYF
TGTGCCAGCAACACGGGACTCTACTCACTTTACGAGCAGTACTTC
>many|15|TRBJ2-1|TRBD2|TRBV6-5
CASSRGSSSYNEQFF
TGTGCCAGCAGCCGCGGGAGCAGCTCCTACAATGAGCAGTTCTTC
>many|14|TRBJ1-2|TRBD1|TRBV12-5
CASGFGQDDYGYTF
TGTGCTAGTGGTTTCGGACAGGATGACTATGGCTACACCTTC
>many|16|TRBJ2-2|.|TRBV5-1
CASSGRPDGDRGELFF
TGCGCCAGCAGCGGACGGCCCGACGGGGACCGTGGGGAGCTGTTTTTT
>many|18|TRBJ2-5|TRBD1|TRBV5-1
CASSDKQGARGIGETQYF
TGCGCCAGCAGCGACAAACAGGGGGCGCGGGGGATTGGAGAGACCCAGTACTTC
>many|14|TRBJ2-3|.|TRBV14
CASSQRTVPDTQYF
TGTGCCAGCAGCCAACGAACTGTCCCAGATACGCAGTATTTT
>many|20|TRBJ2-3|.|TRBV29-1
CSVEDKDLRTQPSITDTQYF
TGCAGCGTTGAAGATAAAGACCTCCGTACTCAGCCCTCAATCACAGATACGCAGTATTTT